This T cell receptor beta chain was recorded in a study of T-cell reconstitution after alpha-beta-depleted transplantation in children. Germline V CDR1 and CDR2: SGHDT, YYEEEE. This CDR3 has 11 residues. Deletions cut 4 bases from V and 8 bases from J, with 7 bases between. This clonotype has more than one count but fewer than ten. Library preparation (for TCRbeta) was performed with unique molecular identifiers. TCRdb re-called the PCR reads with MiXCR, one entry per CDR3 protein. Of a few hundred thousand distinct CDR3 sequences listed, under 15% were seen once; the top ten hold 4.5% to 6%. This chain connects TRBV5-6 to TRBJ2-1; D remains ambiguous. Sequencing used PBMCs from the stem cell graft donor, obtained from the stem cell graft. The TCR comes from a human donor who donated a stem cell graft to a child with combined immunodeficiency. As DNA, the CDR3 is TGTGCCAGCAGCCCCCTGTATGAGCAGTTCTTC. The encoded protein is CASSPLYEQFF.